Listed below are T cell receptor beta chains from one sample, sequenced in a study of blood T cell repertoires in COVID-19. The assay was immunoSEQ multiplex PCR, and TCRdb's table has in-frame clones only and misses some. Seen here are around 78,000 clones, around 86% observed once, and the top ten hold roughly a tenth. Sequencing was carried out using peripheral blood. Every receptor here comes from a man in his sixties or seventies with active or convalescent COVID-19. The CDR3 runs from the conserved cysteine through the conserved F or W. The D gene is left open where the match is weak. Size tells how often a clone was seen (once, few, many) or the class of an expanded clone, and some rows leave it out.

>TRBD2|TRBV7-9|TRBJ2-2|NA
TGTGCCAGCAGCCCCCGGACTAGCGGAACAACCGGGGAGCTGTTTTTT
CASSPRTSGTTGELFF
>TRBD1|TRBV19|TRBJ1-6|few
TGTGCCAGTAGTCACCCGGACAGGTGGAATAATTCACCCCTCCACTTT
CASSHPDRWNNSPLHF
>NA|TRBV28|TRBJ1-2|NA
TGTGCCAGCTCCCCCCTAGGCTATGGCTACACCTTC
CASSPLGYGYTF
>NA|TRBV28|TRBJ1-1|NA
TGTGCCAGCAGCCTCTTGAACACTGAAGCTTTCTTT
CASSLLNTEAFF
>NA|TRBV19|TRBJ1-5|few
TGTGCCAGTAGTATCGGGGGAACAGCGGGTGGGACCCAGCATTTT
CASSIGGTAGGTQHF
>TRBD1|TRBV7-9|TRBJ2-7|many
TGTGCCAGCAGCTTAGTGACAGGGCCTGGGGAGCAGTACTTC
CASSLVTGPGEQYF
>NA|TRBV9|TRBJ2-2|NA
TGTGCCAGCAGCGTAGGCTCGGGTGGGGCGCGTACCGGGGAGCTGTTTTTT
CASSVGSGGARTGELFF
>TRBD2|TRBV12-3/TRBV12-4|TRBJ2-3|NA
TGTGCCAGCAGTGCGGGAGTCTCAGATACGCAGTATTTT
CASSAGVSDTQYF
>TRBD2|TRBV10-3|TRBJ2-7|NA
TGTGCCATCAGTATAGGACTAGCGGGAGTCTACGAGCAGTACTTC
CAISIGLAGVYEQYF
>NA|TRBV6-4|TRBJ2-4|NA
TGTGCCAGGCTAGTAGTGGCCAAAAACATTCAGTACTTC
CARLVVAKNIQYF
>NA|TRBV5-5|TRBJ2-3|NA
TGTGCCAGCAGCTTGGATCAGCGAAGGATAGATACGCAGTATTTT
CASSLDQRRIDTQYF
>NA|TRBV6-5|TRBJ1-4|NA
TGTGCCAGCAGTTACGACACAAGAAAACTGTTTTTT
CASSYDTRKLFF
>TRBD1|TRBV6-5|TRBJ1-1|once
TGTGCCAGCAGTTACCGTCGCAGGGGGCGACCGGAAGCTTTCTTT
CASSYRRRGRPEAFF
>NA|TRBV5-1|TRBJ2-7|few
TGCGCCAGCAGCTTGTCAGGATGGGACGAGCAGTACTTC
CASSLSGWDEQYF
>NA|TRBV19|TRBJ2-7|medium-sized
TGTGCCAGTAGTAGCCCGAGCTCCTACGAGCAGTACTTC
CASSSPSSYEQYF
>NA|TRBV9|TRBJ1-3|NA
TGTGCCAGCAGCTTCCAATGGGGGGGACGTGGAAACACCATATATTTT
CASSFQWGGRGNTIYF